The text below deals with one TCR beta chain. Enrollees, roughly 18 to 95 years old, lived in approximately 24 US areas. The protocol was immunoSEQ multiplex PCR, while the TCRdb copy is restricted to in-frame clones and leaves out a portion. The table lists fewer than 350,000 clones, around nine tenths of them singletons, with about 1.7% in the top ten. The sample is drawn from a study of blood T cell repertoires in COVID-19. About the study: Sample material is recorded as cDNA or gDNA derived from T cells, B-cell-depleted T cells, or PBMCs.

Germline V gives CDR1 MNHEY, CDR2 SVGAGI. The CDR3 has 15 amino acids. J gave up 1 base and V 10 bases, and 10 bases lay outside the gene matches. This rearrangement joins TRBV6-5 to TRBJ2-7, with 10 nucleotides matching TRBD2. The TCR sequence derives from a woman aged 40 to 55 who had recovered from COVID-19. Sequencing used PBMCs or T cells enriched from blood (not recorded which). The CDR3 is CATIPGLAQSYEQYF. CDR3 sequence (DNA): TGTGCCACCATACCGGGACTAGCGCAATCCTACGAGCAGTACTTC.